Shown below are 5 T cell receptor beta chains from a single sample sequenced in a study of blood T cell repertoires in COVID-19. Repertoires were generated with immunoSEQ multiplex PCR, while TCRdb's copy carries only in-frame clones and drops some. The data hold 200,000 or so clones, with about 80% observed a single time. Sequenced sample: peripheral blood. The receptors come from a woman aged 60-75 years with acute or convalescent COVID-19.

V usage is TRBV14 and J usage is TRBJ1-1; the match to TRBD1 covers 8 bases. The V segment lost 2 bases and the J segment 5 bases; nucleotides outside the gene matches: 7. The CDR3 loop spans 15 amino acids. Germline values: CDR1 SGHDN, CDR2 FVKESK. CDR3 coding DNA: TGTGCCAGCAGCCAATACCCCAGGGGGCGTACTGAAGCTTTCTTT. This sequence encodes CASSQYPRGRTEAFF.

The genes are TRBV6-5 and TRBJ2-7; D may be TRBD1 (6 bases). Trimming pared 7 bases from V and 6 bases from J, leaving 13 bases between. The CDR3 has 12 amino acids. Germline V lookup: CDR1 MNHEY, CDR2 SVGAGI. The CDR3 DNA follows: TGTGCCAGCACCGCAGGGGATATCGAGCAGTACTTC. As protein: CASTAGDIEQYF.

The CDR3 DNA sequence: TGTGCCACCAAACTGACAGGGATCAATCAGCCCCAGCATTTT. Translating it yields CATKLTGINQPQHF. This chain links TRBV19 with TRBJ1-5, with 7 bases fitting TRBD1. The CDR3 is made up of 14 amino acids. Trimming removed 10 bases from V and 3 bases from J; junction bases left unmatched: 9. Germline CDR1 LNHDA, CDR2 SQIVND (reference sequence). The entire variable domain, with the rest obtained from reference TRBV19 and TRBJ1-5, is as follows: DGGITQSPKYLFRKEGQNVTLSCEQNLNHDAMYWYRQDPGQGLRLIYYSQIVNDFQKGDIAEGYSVSREKKESFPLTVTSAQKNPTAFYLCATKLTGINQPQHFGDGTRLSIL.

This chain uses TRBV25-1 with TRBJ2-7; weak D call: TRBD2 (5 bases). Trimming took 6 bases from V and 2 from J, leaving 17 bases between them. Germline V gene lookup returns CDR1 MGHDK and CDR2 SYGVNS. CDR3 size: 15 residues. CDR3 DNA sequence: TGTGCCAGCAGCGCGGCCGGAGGTGCCCCCTACGAGCAGTACTTC. This sequence encodes CASSAAGGAPYEQYF.

This clone showed up just once. The chain recombines TRBV2 with TRBJ2-2, with TRBD1 matching 9 bases. Germline V gives CDR1 SNHLY, CDR2 FYNNEI. The CDR3 sequence is 17 residues long. Trimming removed 4 bases from V and 4 bases from J; junction bases left unmatched: 10. CDR3 in amino acids: CASSGGAGQGFTGELFF. In DNA form, the CDR3 reads TGTGCCAGCAGTGGGGGAGCGGGACAGGGTTTCACCGGGGAGCTGTTTTTT.